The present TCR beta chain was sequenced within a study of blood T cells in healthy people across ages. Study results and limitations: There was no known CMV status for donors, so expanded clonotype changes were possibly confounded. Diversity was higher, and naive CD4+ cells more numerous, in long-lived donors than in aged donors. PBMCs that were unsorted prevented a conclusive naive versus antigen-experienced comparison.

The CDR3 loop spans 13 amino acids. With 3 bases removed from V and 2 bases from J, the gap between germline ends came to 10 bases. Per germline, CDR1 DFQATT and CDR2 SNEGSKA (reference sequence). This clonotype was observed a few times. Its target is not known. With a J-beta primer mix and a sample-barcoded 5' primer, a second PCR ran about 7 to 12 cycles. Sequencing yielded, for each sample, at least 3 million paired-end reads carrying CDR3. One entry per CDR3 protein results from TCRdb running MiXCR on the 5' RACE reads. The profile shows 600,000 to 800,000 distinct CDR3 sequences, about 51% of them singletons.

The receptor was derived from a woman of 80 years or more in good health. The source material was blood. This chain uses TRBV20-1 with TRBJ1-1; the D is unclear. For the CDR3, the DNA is TGCAGTGCTAGGCCCCCGGGTAACACTGAAGCTTTCTTT. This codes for CSARPPGNTEAFF.